This T cell receptor beta chain was sequenced for a study of T cells in Graves' hyperthyroidism and ophthalmopathy. Study details: Any treatment followed the collection of peripheral blood at initial diagnosis.

Points on this clonotype: What it recognizes is unknown.

Exclusions: uncontrolled infection, other autoimmune disease, pregnancy, lactation. Whole-study results and caveats: It was a median around seven months before onset that the model predicted ophthalmopathy. Ophthalmopathy stood apart from stable hyperthyroidism in a 13 V-J model.

V lost 4 bases and J lost 0, with 13 bases in between. CDR3 length: 15 amino acids. Per the germline V gene, CDR1 is MGHRA and CDR2 is YSYEKL. It was RNA transcripts that yielded the amplified TCR beta CDR3 regions. When the TCR CDR3 underwent first-round RT-PCR, the HTBI primer set was used. TCRdb called the multiplex PCR reads again in MiXCR, with one record for every CDR3 protein. The table includes 540,000 or so distinct CDR3 sequences, around 14% detected once. This rearrangement joins TRBV4-1 to TRBJ2-7, with a possible D match to TRBD1 (6 bases). This TCR came from a woman in her twenties or thirties with Graves' hyperthyroidism. The sequencing input was blood. The chain's CDR3 is CASSRGQGPSYEQYF. The CDR3 nucleotides read TGCGCCAGCAGCCGGGGGCAGGGTCCCTCCTACGAGCAGTACTTC.